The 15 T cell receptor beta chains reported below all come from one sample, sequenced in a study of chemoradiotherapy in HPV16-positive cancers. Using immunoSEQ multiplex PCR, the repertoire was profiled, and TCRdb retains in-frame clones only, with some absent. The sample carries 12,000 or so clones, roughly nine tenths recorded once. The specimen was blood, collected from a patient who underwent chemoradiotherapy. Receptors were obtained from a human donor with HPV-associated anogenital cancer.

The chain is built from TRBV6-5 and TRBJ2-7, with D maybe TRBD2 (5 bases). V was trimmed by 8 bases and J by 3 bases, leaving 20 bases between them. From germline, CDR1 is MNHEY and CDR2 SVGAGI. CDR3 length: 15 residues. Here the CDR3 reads CASRPRSGNRYEQYF. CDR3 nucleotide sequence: TGTGCCAGCCGACCCCGATCGGGGAACCGCTACGAGCAGTACTTC.

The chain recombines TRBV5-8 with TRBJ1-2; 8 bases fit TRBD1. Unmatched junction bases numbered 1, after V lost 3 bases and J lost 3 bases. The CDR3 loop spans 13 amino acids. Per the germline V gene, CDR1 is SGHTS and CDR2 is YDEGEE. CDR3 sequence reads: CASSSTGDYGYTF. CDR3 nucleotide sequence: TGTGCCAGCAGCTCGACAGGGGACTATGGCTACACCTTC.

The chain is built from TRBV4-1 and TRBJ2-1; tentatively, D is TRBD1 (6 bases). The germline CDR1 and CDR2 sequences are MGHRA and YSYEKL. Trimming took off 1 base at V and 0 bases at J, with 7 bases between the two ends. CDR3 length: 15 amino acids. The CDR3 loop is CASSQGDNSYNEQFF. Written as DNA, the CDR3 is TGCGCCAGCAGCCAAGGGGACAACTCCTACAATGAGCAGTTCTTC.

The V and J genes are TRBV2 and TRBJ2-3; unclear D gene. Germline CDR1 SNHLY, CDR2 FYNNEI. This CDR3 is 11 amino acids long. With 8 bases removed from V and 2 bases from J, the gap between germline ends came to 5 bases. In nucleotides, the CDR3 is TGTGCCAGCGCTTACACAGATACGCAGTATTTT. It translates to CASAYTDTQYF.

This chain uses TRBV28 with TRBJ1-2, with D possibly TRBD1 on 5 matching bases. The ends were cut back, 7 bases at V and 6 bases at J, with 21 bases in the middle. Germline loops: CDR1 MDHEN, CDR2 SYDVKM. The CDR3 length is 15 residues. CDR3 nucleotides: TGTGCCAGCAAGATCCCTGGGGGGTCCATCGATGGCTACACCTTC. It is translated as CASKIPGGSIDGYTF.

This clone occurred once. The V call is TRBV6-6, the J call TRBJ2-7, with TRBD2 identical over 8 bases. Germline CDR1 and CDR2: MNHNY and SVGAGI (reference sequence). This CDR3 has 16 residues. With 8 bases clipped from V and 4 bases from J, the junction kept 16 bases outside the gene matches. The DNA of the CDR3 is TGTGCCAGCTTGAGATCGGGGGCGGGGGGTCTTTACGAGCAGTACTTC. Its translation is CASLRSGAGGLYEQYF.

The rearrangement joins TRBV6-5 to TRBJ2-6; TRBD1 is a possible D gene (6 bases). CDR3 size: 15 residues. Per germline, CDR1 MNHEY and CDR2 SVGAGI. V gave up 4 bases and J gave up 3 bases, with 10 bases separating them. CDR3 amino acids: CASSSLGGGANVLTF. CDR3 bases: TGTGCCAGCAGTTCCCTAGGGGGTGGGGCCAACGTCCTGACTTTC.

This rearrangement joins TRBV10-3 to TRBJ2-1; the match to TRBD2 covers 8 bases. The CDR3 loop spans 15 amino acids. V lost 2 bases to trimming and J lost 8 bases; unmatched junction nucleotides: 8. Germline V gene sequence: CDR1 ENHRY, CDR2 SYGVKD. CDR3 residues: CAISEVTGGPYEQFF. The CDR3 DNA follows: TGTGCCATCAGTGAGGTCACGGGGGGGCCCTATGAGCAGTTCTTC.

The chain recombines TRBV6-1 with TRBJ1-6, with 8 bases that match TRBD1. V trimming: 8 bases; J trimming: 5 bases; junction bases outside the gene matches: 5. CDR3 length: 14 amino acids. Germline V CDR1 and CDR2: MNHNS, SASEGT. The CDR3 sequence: CASGRTGNNSPLHF. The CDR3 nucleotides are TGTGCCAGCGGGAGGACAGGGAATAATTCACCCCTCCACTTT.

The CDR3 nucleotides read TGCGCCAGCAGCTTGGGATCCATAAGCTCTGGAAACACCATATATTTT. It translates to CASSLGSISSGNTIYF. The chain joins TRBV5-1 to TRBJ1-3; D is ambiguous. V shed 0 bases and J shed 0 bases, with 10 bases lying between them. The germline gives CDR1 SGHRS, CDR2 YFSETQ. The CDR3 spans 16 residues.

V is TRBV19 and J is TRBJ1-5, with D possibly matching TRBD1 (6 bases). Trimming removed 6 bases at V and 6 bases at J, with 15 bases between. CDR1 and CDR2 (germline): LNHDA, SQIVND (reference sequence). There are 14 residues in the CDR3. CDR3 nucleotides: TGTGCCAGTAGGCTACAGGGTACCTCTCAGCCCCAGCATTTT. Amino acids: CASRLQGTSQPQHF.

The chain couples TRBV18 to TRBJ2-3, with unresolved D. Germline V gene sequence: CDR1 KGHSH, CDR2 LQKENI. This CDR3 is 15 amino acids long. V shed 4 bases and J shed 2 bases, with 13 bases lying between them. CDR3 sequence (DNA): TGTGCCAGCTCACGTCAAGGAGCGACCACAGATACGCAGTATTTT. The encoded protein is CASSRQGATTDTQYF.

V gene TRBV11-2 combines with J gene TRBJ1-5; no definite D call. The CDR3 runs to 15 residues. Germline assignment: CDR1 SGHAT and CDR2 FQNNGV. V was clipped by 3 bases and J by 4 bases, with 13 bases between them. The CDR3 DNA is TGTGCCAGCAGCTTCGGGCCTGAAGGGAATCAGCCCCAGCATTTT. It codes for CASSFGPEGNQPQHF.

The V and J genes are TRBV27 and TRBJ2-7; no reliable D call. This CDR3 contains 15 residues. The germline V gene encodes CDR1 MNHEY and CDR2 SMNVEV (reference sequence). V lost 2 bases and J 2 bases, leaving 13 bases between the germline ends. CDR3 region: CASSLKYGGTYEQYF. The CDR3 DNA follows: TGTGCCAGCAGTTTAAAATATGGCGGAACCTACGAGCAGTACTTC.

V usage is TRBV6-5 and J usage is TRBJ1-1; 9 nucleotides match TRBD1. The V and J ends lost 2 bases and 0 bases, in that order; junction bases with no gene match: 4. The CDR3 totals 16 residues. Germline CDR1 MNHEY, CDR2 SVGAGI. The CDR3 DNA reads TGTGCCAGCAGTTACGAAGGGACAGGGCTGAACACTGAAGCTTTCTTT. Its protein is CASSYEGTGLNTEAFF.